This record concerns one T cell receptor beta chain sequence. Its antigen is undetermined. Donors, without exception, were Caucasian adults residing in Nashville, Tennessee. The study separated CD4+ cells into CD45RA+ naive and CD45RA-negative memory subsets. The source of the sample is a study of shared clonotypes between healthy human individuals. Points from the study as a whole: Tissue TCR repertoires likely differ from these blood-only repertoires.

Data came from immunoSEQ multiplex PCR; TCRdb stores just in-frame clones and leaves some out. The sample contains 2,100,000 or so clones, 90% to 97% of which appear only once. V was pared by 3 bases and J by 0 bases, with 12 bases between. Germline V gene data show CDR1 as KGHSH and CDR2 as LQKENI. This CDR3 is 16 amino acids long. The source is a man younger than 35 in good health. The chain combines TRBV18 with TRBJ1-3; no reliable D call. Material for sequencing was naive CD4+ T cells sorted from blood. Subset reported: CD45RA+ positively selected. The CDR3 sequence is CASSPVLQLSGNTIYF. The CDR3 nucleotides are TGTGCCAGCTCACCGGTTTTACAGCTCTCTGGAAACACCATATATTTT.